Only a few counts were recorded for the clone carrying this T cell receptor (beta chain). The antigen is unknown. The study excluded patients with uncontrolled infection, other autoimmune disease, pregnancy or lactation. Germline CDR1 reads SGHKS; CDR2 reads YYEKEE (reference sequence). The CDR3 loop spans 14 amino acids. Trimming cost V 0 bases and J 4 bases, with 10 bases left between them. These data are taken from a study of T cells in Graves' hyperthyroidism and ophthalmopathy. Whole-study results and caveats: With a median lead of about six months before onset, the model predicted ophthalmopathy.

Using RNA transcripts as the source, TCR beta CDR3 regions were amplified. Using the HTBI primer set, a first-round RT-PCR was run on the TCR CDR3. One entry per CDR3 protein results from TCRdb running MiXCR on the multiplex PCR reads. Altogether hundreds of thousands of distinct CDR3 sequences are present, 35% to 40% being singletons, with the ten largest covering around 9.3%. The TCR comes from a young man with Graves' hyperthyroidism. V is TRBV5-5 and J is TRBJ1-1; unclear D gene. The sequencing input was blood. This CDR3 is CASSLGIGFTEAFF. In nucleotides, the CDR3 is TGTGCCAGCAGCTTGGGGATCGGTTTCACTGAAGCTTTCTTT.